A single sample gave rise to the 17 T cell receptor beta chains below, sequenced in a study of blood T cell repertoires in COVID-19. Produced via immunoSEQ multiplex PCR; TCRdb's table is partial and in-frame only. Among approximately 9,600 clones listed, just over 85% were seen once. Sample: peripheral blood. Every receptor here comes from a human donor in a cohort sampled during active COVID-19.

The rearrangement uses TRBV11-3 and TRBJ2-1; 7 bases line up with TRBD2. The germline V gene has CDR1 SGHNT and CDR2 YENEEA. Trimming at V came to 5 bases and at J to 4 bases, leaving 8 bases not matched to a gene. This CDR3 region has 15 residues. In DNA, the CDR3 is TGTGCCAGCAGCCTTTCTAGCGGCCCTTACAATGAGCAGTTCTTC. Translating it yields CASSLSSGPYNEQFF.

The chain recombines TRBV5-5 with TRBJ2-6; TRBD1 might be the D (5 bases). The germline V gene has CDR1 SGHKS and CDR2 YYEKEE (reference sequence). Trimming cost V 1 base and J 2 bases, with 16 bases left between them. The CDR3 spans 18 residues. Here the CDR3 DNA reads TGTGCCAGCAGCTTGTCGTTGCAGGGTTCGACTGGGGCCAACGTCCTGACTTTC. Residues: CASSLSLQGSTGANVLTF.

The chain joins TRBV7-2 to TRBJ2-3, with a weak D call TRBD2 (6 bases). The V gene lost 2 bases and the J gene lost 2 bases, with 17 bases spanning the gap. This CDR3 spans 17 amino acids. Germline CDR1 is SGHTA and CDR2 is FQGNSA. CDR3 DNA: TGTGCCAGCAGCTTAAGTCGGTCTAGCGTAGACACAGATACGCAGTATTTT. It is translated as CASSLSRSSVDTDTQYF.

The rearrangement joins TRBV4-2 to TRBJ2-4; 9 nucleotides agree with TRBD1. The CDR3 spans 11 residues. With 11 bases clipped from V and 7 bases from J, the junction kept 3 bases outside the gene matches. Germline assignment: CDR1 LGHNA and CDR2 YNFKEQ. The CDR3 protein is CACGQGNIQYF. The CDR3, as DNA: TGTGCCTGCGGACAGGGGAACATTCAGTACTTC.

This rearrangement joins TRBV28 to TRBJ1-1; D is unclear. Trimming took off 5 bases at V and 3 bases at J, with 7 bases between the two ends. The CDR3 loop spans 12 amino acids. The germline CDR1 and CDR2 sequences are MDHEN and SYDVKM. The CDR3 loop is CASSPLYTEAFF. In nucleotides, the CDR3 is TGTGCCAGCAGTCCCTTATACACTGAAGCTTTCTTT.

CDR3 in DNA: TGTGCCAGCAGACGTACAGGGTCTGAAAAACTGTTTTTT. It encodes CASRRTGSEKLFF. The chain has TRBV5-4 and TRBJ1-4, with TRBD1 as a possible D gene (6 bases). The CDR3 totals 13 residues. V lost 5 bases and J 7 bases, leaving 12 bases between the germline ends. The germline V gene has CDR1 SGHNT and CDR2 YYREEE (reference sequence). Full variable domain (outside the CDR3, taken from reference TRBV5-4 and TRBJ1-4): ETGVTQSPTHLIKTRGQQVTLRCSSQSGHNTVSWYQQALGQGPQFIFQYYREEENGRGNFPPRFSGLQFPNYSSELNVNALELDDSALYLCASRRTGSEKLFFGSGTQLSVL.

V gene TRBV6-5 combines with J gene TRBJ2-7, with 9 nucleotides matching TRBD1. Germline V gives CDR1 MNHEY, CDR2 SVGAGI. The CDR3 is made up of 14 amino acids. J lost 6 bases, V lost 6 bases, and 9 bases had no gene match. The CDR3, as DNA: TGTGCCAGCAGAACCGGGACAGGGTGGGCCGAGCAGTACTTC. Amino acids: CASRTGTGWAEQYF.

The gene calls are TRBV19 and TRBJ2-4, with D possibly being TRBD1 (5 bases). CDR3 length: 12 residues. Germline V gene data show CDR1 as LNHDA and CDR2 as SQIVND (reference sequence). Trimming removed 3 bases from V and 11 bases from J, with 11 bases in between. The CDR3 nucleotides are TGTGCCAGTAGTATTGGGGCCAAACTTCAGTACTTC. Protein product: CASSIGAKLQYF.

This clone was seen once. The chain links TRBV18 to TRBJ2-4; 10 bases are a match to TRBD2. V was clipped by 2 bases and J by 3 bases; unmatched bases: 1. The CDR3 length is 15 residues. The V gene's germline CDR1 is KGHSH and CDR2 LQKENI. Here the CDR3 DNA reads TGTGCCAGCTCACCAGGACTAGCGGTCAAAAACATTCAGTACTTC. Translating it yields CASSPGLAVKNIQYF.

With regard to this clone: Other DNA sequences of this sample code for an identical CDR3. The chain has TRBV5-1 and TRBJ2-7; D uncertain. The CDR3 extends over 13 amino acids. The germline CDR1 and CDR2 sequences are SGHRS and YFSETQ. V was shortened by 0 bases and J by 2 bases, with 6 bases between the two germline ends. The chain's CDR3 is CASSLDGAYEQYF. CDR3 sequence (DNA): TGCGCCAGCAGCTTGGACGGAGCCTACGAGCAGTACTTC.

The sample holds a few counts of this clone. The chain uses TRBV19 and TRBJ2-1; 11 nucleotides agree with TRBD2. CDR3 size: 15 residues. Trimming removed 5 bases from V and 5 bases from J; junction bases left unmatched: 5. Per germline, CDR1 LNHDA and CDR2 SQIVND (reference sequence). CDR3 amino acids: CASSPSGRRNNEQFF. The CDR3 DNA follows: TGTGCCAGTAGTCCTAGCGGGAGGAGGAACAATGAGCAGTTCTTC.

The rearrangement joins TRBV5-6 to TRBJ2-7; the match to TRBD1 covers 9 bases. Per the germline V gene, CDR1 is SGHDT and CDR2 is YYEEEE. The CDR3 contains 14 residues. Trimming took 4 bases from V and 3 from J; bases not matched to a gene: 5. CDR3 amino acids: CASSVGTGIYEQYF. The CDR3 DNA reads TGTGCCAGCAGCGTGGGGACAGGGATCTACGAGCAGTACTTC. The full variable domain, with the rest looked up from reference TRBV5-6 and TRBJ2-7, is DAGVTQSPTHLIKTRGQQVTLRCSPKSGHDTVSWYQQALGQGPQFIFQYYEEEERQRGNFPDRFSGHQFPNYSSELNVNALLLGDSALYLCASSVGTGIYEQYFGPGTRLTVT.

This clone is medium-sized (0.01 to 0.1%). V gene TRBV3-1 (or the pseudogene TRBV3-2) combines with J gene TRBJ2-7; weak D call: TRBD2 (6 bases). CDR3 length: 15 amino acids. Germline CDR1 and CDR2: LGHDT and YNNKEL (reference sequence). The V and J ends lost 4 bases and 1 base respectively, with 14 bases between them. CDR3 bases: TGTGCCAGCAGCCTCCTGGGGGGAGTTTCCTACGAGCAGTACTTC. Encoded protein: CASSLLGGVSYEQYF.

The chain combines TRBV19 with TRBJ2-7; D might be TRBD1 (6 bases). The CDR3 is 11 amino acids. Germline CDR1 LNHDA, CDR2 SQIVND (reference sequence). Deletions cut 8 bases from V and 4 bases from J, with 9 bases between. This CDR3 is CASVQGYEQYF. CDR3 nucleotide sequence: TGTGCCAGTGTTCAGGGGTACGAGCAGTACTTC.

V and J are TRBV5-5 and TRBJ2-7; perhaps TRBD1 as D (5 bases). Germline lookup yields CDR1 SGHKS and CDR2 YYEKEE (reference sequence). The V gene lost 3 bases and the J gene lost 5 bases, with 18 bases spanning the gap. The CDR3 consists of 15 residues. The CDR3 coding sequence is TGTGCCAGCAGCTCCATACCAGGGTACTTGGACGAGCAGTACTTC. This encodes CASSSIPGYLDEQYF.

This clone was detected once. This chain's CDR3 is CASRPLIGAGGEQYF. In nucleotides, the CDR3 is TGTGCCAGCCGCCCTTTAATCGGGGCCGGGGGGGAGCAGTACTTC. The chain employs TRBV6-5 and TRBJ2-7; 7 bases agree with TRBD2. Trimming at V came to 8 bases and at J to 7 bases, leaving 17 bases not matched to a gene. Germline CDR1 MNHEY, CDR2 SVGAGI. The CDR3 sequence is 15 residues long.

The J gene is TRBJ2-1, the V gene TRBV30; 7 nucleotides match TRBD1. This CDR3 region has 13 residues. Germline assignment: CDR1 GTSNPN and CDR2 SVGIG (reference sequence). J lost 9 bases, V lost 3 bases, and 8 bases had no gene match. DNA of the CDR3: TGTGCCTGGAGCCGAGGGGGCGCGGGTGAGCAGTTCTTC. This translates into CAWSRGGAGEQFF.